This is a list of T cell receptor beta chains from one sample in a study of OX40 agonist ivuxolimab in advanced cancers. The data were produced by immunoSEQ multiplex PCR, yet TCRdb's version contains in-frame clones alone and is incomplete. Of over 60,000 clones in the sample, roughly 84% were seen once. This sample comprised CD4+ or CD8+ T cells sorted from blood, obtained in a trial of the OX40 agonist ivuxolimab. Every receptor here comes from an adult with an advanced solid tumor such as melanoma, head and neck, liver or kidney cancer. CDR3s include the opening cysteine and the closing phenylalanine or tryptophan. The D gene is left open where the match is weak. Clone size is not always given. Where it is, it says once, few, many or a class for expanded clones.

D	size	V	J	CDR3	DNA
NA	NA	TRBV7-2	TRBJ1-2	CASSLLEGRLSGYTF	TGTGCCAGCAGCTTACTGGAGGGTCGTCTATCTGGCTACACCTTC
TRBD2	NA	TRBV7-9	TRBJ2-1	CASSPLAGGARNEQFF	TGTGCCAGCAGCCCCCTAGCGGGAGGCGCTCGCAATGAGCAGTTCTTC
NA	once	TRBV18	TRBJ2-5	CASSPPDREETQYF	TGTGCCAGCTCACCACCGGATAGGGAAGAGACCCAGTACTTC
NA	NA	TRBV11-2	TRBJ2-3	CASSLSEADTQYF	TGTGCCAGCAGCTTATCAGAAGCAGATACGCAGTATTTT
NA	NA	TRBV18	TRBJ2-2	CASSDQRIRGGPTGELFF	TGTGCCAGCTCAGACCAGAGGATCCGCGGCGGGCCCACCGGGGAGCTGTTTTTT
TRBD1	NA	TRBV5-1	TRBJ2-7	CASSLGQGMRYEQYF	TGCGCCAGCAGCTTGGGACAGGGGATGAGGTACGAGCAGTACTTC
NA	NA	TRBV4-1	TRBJ1-3	CASSQDDRHTIYF	TGCGCCAGCAGCCAAGATGACAGGCACACCATATATTTT
NA	NA	TRBV9	TRBJ2-7	CASSVEGEQYF	TGTGCCAGCAGTGTAGAAGGCGAGCAGTACTTC
TRBD1	NA	TRBV19	TRBJ1-2	CASRESVGQRFNIYGYTF	TGTGCCAGTAGAGAAAGTGTGGGACAGAGGTTTAACATCTATGGCTACACCTTC
NA	NA	TRBV6-6	TRBJ2-7	CASSHRDEQYF	TGTGCCAGCAGTCACAGGGACGAGCAGTACTTC
NA	NA	TRBV30	TRBJ2-1	CAWTRGQGGYNEQFF	TGTGCCTGGACCCGCGGGCAGGGAGGCTACAATGAGCAGTTCTTC
TRBD2	NA	TRBV10-3	TRBJ2-1	CALGTSGRSNNEQFF	TGTGCATTGGGGACTAGCGGGAGGTCAAACAATGAGCAGTTCTTC
TRBD2	NA	TRBV28	TRBJ2-1	CASRRLAGGNNEQFF	TGTGCCAGCAGACGACTAGCGGGAGGTAACAATGAGCAGTTCTTC
TRBD1	NA	TRBV28	TRBJ2-7	CASSQPGQGSYEQYF	TGTGCCAGCAGCCAACCGGGACAGGGAAGCTACGAGCAGTACTTC
NA	NA	TRBV4-2	TRBJ2-3	CASSPAAGSGTDTQYF	TGTGCCAGCAGCCCAGCGGCGGGATCCGGTACAGATACGCAGTATTTT
TRBD1	NA	TRBV28	TRBJ1-1	CASSVLTGGANEAFF	TGTGCCAGCAGTGTCCTGACAGGGGGGGCGAATGAAGCTTTCTTT
TRBD2	few	TRBV7-2	TRBJ2-5	CASSLGGLAGVVETQYF	TGTGCCAGCAGCTTAGGGGGACTAGCGGGAGTGGTAGAGACCCAGTACTTC
TRBD2	NA	TRBV18	TRBJ2-7	CASSPTLAGRFYEQYF	TGTGCCAGCTCACCGACGCTAGCGGGGCGTTTCTACGAGCAGTACTTC
NA	NA	TRBV5-1	TRBJ2-7	CASSLGLTEQYF	TGCGCCAGCAGCTTGGGACTGACCGAGCAGTACTTC
TRBD1	NA	TRBV6-6	TRBJ2-2	CASRSGTGANTGELFF	TGTGCCAGCAGGTCCGGGACAGGGGCCAACACCGGGGAGCTGTTTTTT
TRBD1	NA	TRBV10-3	TRBJ1-1	CAISEQGYTEAFF	TGTGCCATCAGTGAACAGGGGTACACTGAAGCTTTCTTT
NA	NA	TRBV5-1	TRBJ2-5	CASSLGGVSGETQYF	TGCGCCAGCAGCTTGGGAGGGGTTTCCGGGGAGACCCAGTACTTC
NA	NA	TRBV9	TRBJ2-1	CASAKAQMQFF	TGTGCCAGCGCGAAAGCACAAATGCAGTTCTTC
NA	NA	TRBV19	TRBJ1-2	CASSTNYGYTF	TGTGCCAGTAGCACTAACTATGGCTACACCTTC
NA	few	TRBV9	TRBJ1-5	CASNGGSQDQPQHF	TGTGCCAGCAACGGAGGGTCTCAAGATCAGCCCCAGCATTTT
NA	NA	TRBV7-2	TRBJ1-6	CASRLQGRSPLHF	TGTGCCAGCAGGCTGCAGGGGCGTTCACCCCTCCACTTT
NA	NA	TRBV14	TRBJ1-6	CASSQRSGRGSPLHF	TGTGCCAGCAGCCAAAGGTCAGGGAGAGGATCACCCCTCCACTTT
TRBD2	NA	TRBV5-1	TRBJ2-5	CASSLVTGGIGETQYF	TGCGCCAGCAGCTTGGTGACCGGGGGGATCGGTGAGACCCAGTACTTC
NA	NA	TRBV6-5	TRBJ1-2	CASSEYPNYGYTF	TGTGCCAGCAGTGAGTACCCTAACTATGGCTACACCTTC
NA	NA	TRBV9	TRBJ2-6	CASSVGFSGANVLTF	TGTGCCAGCAGCGTAGGGTTCTCTGGGGCCAACGTCCTGACTTTC
NA	NA	TRBV5-1	TRBJ1-5	CASSLEVGTGKMQPQHF	TGCGCCAGCAGCTTGGAGGTAGGCACAGGCAAGATGCAGCCCCAGCATTTT
TRBD1	NA	TRBV5-6	TRBJ2-3	CASSTTGTGGTDTQYF	TGTGCCAGCAGCACAACCGGGACAGGTGGCACAGATACGCAGTATTTT
NA	NA	TRBV19	TRBJ1-2	CASSIQGGDYGYTF	TGTGCCAGTAGTATACAGGGAGGCGACTATGGCTACACCTTC
NA	NA	TRBV19	TRBJ2-3	CASRLSGDTQYF	TGTGCCAGTAGACTGTCTGGAGATACGCAGTATTTT
TRBD1	NA	TRBV12-5	TRBJ2-3	CASGLDRDRGLNF	TGTGCTAGTGGTCTGGACCGGGACAGGGGTTTGAATTTT
NA	NA	TRBV28	TRBJ2-2	CASSQRGTGNTGELFF	TGTGCCAGCAGTCAGCGCGGGACGGGGAACACCGGGGAGCTGTTTTTT
TRBD2	NA	TRBV7-9	TRBJ2-7	CASSRGLAGGPSYEQYF	TGTGCCAGCAGCCGGGGACTAGCGGGAGGGCCTAGCTACGAGCAGTACTTC
NA	NA	TRBV5-1	TRBJ2-4	CASSLGNIQYF	TGCGCCAGCAGTTTGGGTAACATTCAGTACTTC
NA	few	TRBV19	TRBJ2-1	CAIPRWAGNNEQFF	TGTGCCATTCCTAGGTGGGCGGGCAACAATGAGCAGTTCTTC
NA	few	TRBV5-4	TRBJ1-1	CASSLIGRGTEAFF	TGTGCCAGCAGCTTAATAGGTAGGGGCACTGAAGCTTTCTTT
TRBD2	NA	TRBV7-2	TRBJ2-1	CASSLAHIAGGRYNEQFF	TGTGCCAGCAGCTTAGCCCACATAGCGGGGGGGCGGTACAATGAGCAGTTCTTC
NA	few	TRBV5-5	TRBJ2-3	CASSLTGTTDTQYF	TGTGCCAGCAGCTTGACAGGGACGACAGATACGCAGTATTTT
NA	NA	TRBV6-6	TRBJ1-5	CASSYAGQRSNQPQHF	TGTGCCAGCAGTTACGCGGGGCAGAGAAGCAATCAGCCCCAGCATTTT
NA	NA	TRBV18	TRBJ2-7	CASSPNPGQRYEQYF	TGTGCCAGCTCACCTAACCCCGGACAGCGATACGAGCAGTACTTC
TRBD1	once	TRBV10-3	TRBJ2-7	CAISGDRIYEQYF	TGTGCCATCAGTGGGGACAGGATCTACGAGCAGTACTTC
NA	NA	TRBV9	TRBJ2-5	CASSVATRGETQYF	TGTGCCAGCAGCGTAGCTACTCGGGGAGAGACCCAGTACTTC
TRBD1	NA	TRBV4-1	TRBJ2-1	CASSLPEGAYNEQFF	TGCGCCAGCAGCCTACCAGAGGGGGCGTACAATGAGCAGTTCTTC
TRBD1	NA	TRBV27	TRBJ1-2	CASSFTPVETGGKGYTF	TGTGCCAGCAGTTTTACCCCGGTAGAGACAGGGGGCAAAGGCTACACCTTC
TRBD1	NA	TRBV27	TRBJ1-4	CASSSDRGVEKLFF	TGTGCCAGCAGTTCGGACAGGGGGGTTGAAAAACTGTTTTTT